These 6 T cell receptor beta chains were sequenced from one sample in a study of cytomegalovirus exposure and HLA in healthy donors (dated by TCRdb to about 2017). Library method: the immunoSEQ multiplex PCR assay. For the multiplex PCR, a mixture combining 60 forward primers for TCR Vbeta segments and 13 reverse primers for TCR Jbeta segments was used. TCRdb retrieved this table from immuneACCESS and kept in-frame rearrangements only. Not all clones are present; in checked studies, unresolved V genes account for under half, and no reason is known for the remainder. The sample records approximately 170,000 clones, roughly 80% of which are singletons. In total, the top ten clones hold 0.7% to 0.95% of the sample. Specimen: PBMCs. The receptors shown here come from a woman between 18 and 29 years old in good health and CMV-seronegative.

The V call is TRBV28, the J call TRBJ1-1, with 9 bases that match TRBD1. Germline V lookup: CDR1 MDHEN, CDR2 SYDVKM. This CDR3 comprises 17 residues. V lost 3 bases to trimming and J lost 1 base; unmatched junction nucleotides: 9. The DNA of the CDR3 is TGTGCCAGCAGTTTTGGTACAACAGGGGGCCCGAACACTGAAGCTTTCTTT. Translating gives CASSFGTTGGPNTEAFF.

Concerning this clone: Different DNA sequences within this sample yield the same CDR3. The chain uses TRBV25-1 and TRBJ2-3; D is unresolved. The V and J ends lost 0 bases and 2 bases respectively, with 6 bases between them. The CDR3 loop spans 14 amino acids. Germline CDR1 MGHDK, CDR2 SYGVNS. This chain's CDR3 is CASSEYSLTDTQYF. The CDR3 DNA is TGTGCCAGCAGTGAATACTCTCTCACAGATACGCAGTATTTT.

The rearrangement links TRBV6-6 to TRBJ2-3; possibly TRBD2 for D (6 bases). The CDR3 covers 16 residues. The germline V gene has CDR1 MNHNY and CDR2 SVGAGI (reference sequence). Trimming shortened V by 0 bases and J by 7 bases, and 17 bases separated the two germline ends. The CDR3 protein is CASSYSIAEPSYTQYF. CDR3 nucleotides: TGTGCCAGCAGTTACTCGATAGCGGAGCCCAGTTATACGCAGTATTTT.

The chain links TRBV27 to TRBJ1-4; D uncertain. There are 15 residues in the CDR3. Deletions cut 5 bases from V and 1 base from J, with 11 bases between. Germline V gene data show CDR1 as MNHEY and CDR2 as SMNVEV (reference sequence). CDR3 nucleotides: TGTGCCAGCAGTCCCACAGCGGTAACTAATGAAAAACTGTTTTTT. Encoded protein: CASSPTAVTNEKLFF.

This clone occurred a few times. The chain is built from TRBV19 and TRBJ2-2; possibly TRBD1 for D (5 bases). This CDR3 region has 14 residues. Germline CDR1 reads LNHDA; CDR2 reads SQIVND (reference sequence). Trimming shortened V by 2 bases and J by 6 bases, and 10 bases separated the two germline ends. The CDR3 sequence is CASSIQGTAGELFF. For the CDR3, the DNA is TGTGCCAGTAGTATACAGGGCACCGCCGGGGAGCTGTTTTTT.

The chain employs TRBV6-5 and TRBJ2-7; 10 bases fit TRBD1. The ends lost 6 bases at V and 1 base at J; junction bases unmatched: 6. Germline values: CDR1 MNHEY, CDR2 SVGAGI. The CDR3 is made up of 15 amino acids. CDR3 DNA: TGTGCCAGCAGGAGGGACAGGGGTTCGTCCTACGAGCAGTACTTC. Its protein is CASRRDRGSSYEQYF.